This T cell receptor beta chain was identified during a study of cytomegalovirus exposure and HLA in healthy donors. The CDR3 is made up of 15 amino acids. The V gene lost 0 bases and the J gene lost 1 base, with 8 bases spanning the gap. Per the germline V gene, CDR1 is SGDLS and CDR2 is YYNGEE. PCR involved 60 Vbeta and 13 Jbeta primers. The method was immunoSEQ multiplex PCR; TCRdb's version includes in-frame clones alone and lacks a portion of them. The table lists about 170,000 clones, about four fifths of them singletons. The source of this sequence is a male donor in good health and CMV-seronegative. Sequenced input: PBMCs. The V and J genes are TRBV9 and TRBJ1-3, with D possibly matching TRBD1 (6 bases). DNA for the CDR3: TGTGCCAGCAGCGTAGAGGGGGATTCTGGAAACACCATATATTTT. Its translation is CASSVEGDSGNTIYF.